The 32 T cell receptor beta chains in this list originate from one sample, sequenced in a study of blood T cells in healthy people across ages. Alongside a J-beta primer mix, a sample-barcoded 5' primer served in a second PCR lasting about 7 to 11 cycles. In TCRdb, the 5' RACE reads were re-called with MiXCR into one record per CDR3 protein. Of about 580,000 distinct CDR3 sequences listed, roughly 43% are singletons. The sequenced sample consisted of blood. All receptors come from a man aged 80 or over in good health.

This chain connects TRBV20-1 to TRBJ1-2, with D uncertain. Germline CDR1 reads DFQATT; CDR2 reads SNEGSKA (reference sequence). The CDR3 contains 12 residues. V lost 6 bases and J lost 8, with 16 bases in between. CDR3 region: CSARSPVGGYTF. The DNA of the CDR3 is TGCAGTGCCAGGTCCCCAGTGGGGGGCTACACCTTC.

This sequence joins TRBV27 and TRBJ2-3; a weak D match, TRBD1 (6 bases). Germline V CDR1 and CDR2: MNHEY, SMNVEV (reference sequence). V lost 5 bases, J lost 1 base, and 13 bases lay in between. This CDR3 has 15 residues. CDR3 loop: CASSLDPGGTDTQYF. The DNA for the CDR3 is TGTGCCAGCAGTCTGGATCCAGGGGGCACAGATACGCAGTATTTT.

As for this clonotype: An end of the junction differs from the germline gene, which may be a read error. The chain joins TRBV24-1 to TRBJ2-5; a weak D match, TRBD1 (7 bases). The germline CDR1 and CDR2 sequences are KGHDR and SFDVKD. CDR3 length equals 16 residues. The CDR3 nucleotides read TGTGCCACCTGTGAGCTGATGGCAGGGGGGCAAGAGACCCAGTACTTC. As protein: CATCELMAGGQETQYF.

In this sample, this clonotype turned up a few times. The chain combines TRBV7-2 with TRBJ2-1; TRBD2 matches at 8 bases. Germline values: CDR1 SGHTA, CDR2 FQGNSA. The CDR3 covers 16 residues. V trimming: 5 bases; J trimming: 10 bases; junction bases outside the gene matches: 16. The CDR3 sequence is CASSQPLSGGPREQFF. In DNA form, the CDR3 reads TGTGCCAGCAGCCAACCCCTTTCGGGAGGGCCCCGCGAGCAGTTCTTC.

This chain links TRBV25-1 with TRBJ2-4, with D unclear. Between the trimmed V and J ends, which lost 2 bases and 0 bases, there was a span of 8 bases. CDR1 MGHDK and CDR2 SYGVNS come from the germline V gene. The CDR3 covers 15 residues. The CDR3 nucleotides are TGTGCCAGCAGTGAAGCGAGACTAGCCAAAAACATTCAGTACTTC. Its protein product is CASSEARLAKNIQYF.

There are a few counts of this clonotype. This chain connects TRBV4-1 to TRBJ2-7; the D gene could be TRBD1 or TRBD2 (5 bases each). CDR1 and CDR2 from the germline V gene are MGHRA and YSYEKL. The CDR3 spans 15 residues. Trimming took 6 bases from V and 2 from J, leaving 17 bases between them. CDR3 sequence reads: CASRFLGDGAYEQYF. The CDR3 bases are TGCGCCAGCAGATTCCTAGGGGACGGTGCCTACGAGCAGTACTTC.

The chain links TRBV20-1 to TRBJ2-1, with D unresolved. The V and J ends lost 3 bases and 0 bases respectively, with 9 bases between them. The V gene's germline CDR1 is DFQATT and CDR2 SNEGSKA (reference sequence). This CDR3 region has 14 residues. The CDR3 is CSARSRSSYNEQFF. In DNA form, the CDR3 reads TGCAGTGCTAGGTCTAGGAGCTCCTACAATGAGCAGTTCTTC.

The genes are TRBV7-6 and TRBJ1-2; 7 positions match TRBD1. With 0 bases clipped from V and 6 bases from J, the junction kept 7 bases outside the gene matches. Germline CDR1 is SGHVS and CDR2 is FNYEAQ. This CDR3 is built from 15 residues. CDR3 sequence reads: CASSLAGRQGDGYTF. For the CDR3, the DNA is TGTGCCAGCAGCTTAGCTGGGAGACAGGGCGATGGCTACACCTTC.

This clonotype was recorded many times. The J gene is TRBJ2-3, the V gene TRBV20-1, with D perhaps TRBD1 or TRBD2 (5 bases each). The V gene lost 3 bases and the J gene lost 0 bases, with 10 bases spanning the gap. The length of the CDR3 is 14 residues. Germline values: CDR1 DFQATT, CDR2 SNEGSKA (reference sequence). CDR3 nucleotide sequence: TGCAGTGCTAGCGACAGCGGTAGCACAGATACGCAGTATTTT. This translates into CSASDSGSTDTQYF.

This clonotype showed up many times. This chain joins TRBV7-2 and TRBJ2-1, with D perhaps matching TRBD1 or TRBD2 (5 bases each). Deletions cut 5 bases from V and 6 bases from J, with 14 bases between. Per the germline V gene, CDR1 is SGHTA and CDR2 is FQGNSA. The CDR3 runs to 14 residues. The DNA of the CDR3 is TGTGCCAGCAGCCCCCGACGGGACCTCAATGAGCAGTTCTTC. Its translation is CASSPRRDLNEQFF.

This clonotype showed up just a few times. The J gene is TRBJ1-1, the V gene TRBV10-3, with 12 bases matching TRBD1. This CDR3 spans 16 amino acids. The germline V gene encodes CDR1 ENHRY and CDR2 SYGVKD. The ends lost 6 bases at V and 1 base at J; junction bases unmatched: 6. The CDR3 nucleotides are TGTGCCATCAGGCCGGGACAGGGGGCCGCGAACACTGAAGCTTTCTTT. Its translation is CAIRPGQGAANTEAFF.

This clonotype has a handful of counts. This chain connects TRBV28 to TRBJ2-6; D call uncertain. The germline V gene encodes CDR1 MDHEN and CDR2 SYDVKM. The CDR3 has 15 residues. V was shortened by 6 bases and J by 0 bases, with 9 bases between the two germline ends. The CDR3 here is CASSSLVSGANVLTF. CDR3 DNA sequence: TGTGCCAGCAGCAGTTTGGTCTCTGGGGCCAACGTCCTGACTTTC.

This clonotype was counted only a few times. The CDR3 here is CASSRPGAYEQYF. CDR3 in DNA: TGTGCCAGCAGCCGCCCAGGAGCCTACGAGCAGTACTTC. The chain employs TRBV11-2 and TRBJ2-7; unclear D gene. The germline V and J ends were trimmed by 5 bases and 2 bases, with 10 bases remaining between them. The CDR3 is 13 amino acids. Germline V gene lookup returns CDR1 SGHAT and CDR2 FQNNGV.

The J gene is TRBJ1-6, the V gene TRBV7-2, with 9 bases fitting TRBD1. CDR1 SGHTA and CDR2 FQGNSA come from the germline V gene. V shed 1 base and J 10 bases; nucleotides not matched to a gene: 14. This CDR3 spans 18 amino acids. The CDR3 DNA reads TGTGCCAGCAGCTTAGGGCCCTTACCCGGGACAGGGCAATCACCCCTCCACTTT. It encodes CASSLGPLPGTGQSPLHF. The full variable domain, rest sourced from reference TRBV7-2 and TRBJ1-6, is GAGVSQSPSNKVTEKGKDVELRCDPISGHTALYWYRQSLGQGLEFLIYFQGNSAPDKSGLPSDRFSAERTGGSVSTLTIQRTQQEDSAVYLCASSLGPLPGTGQSPLHFGNGTRLTVT.

This clonotype was seen a few times. The chain uses TRBV29-1 and TRBJ1-4; a weak D match, TRBD1 (5 bases). Per the germline V gene, CDR1 is SQVTM and CDR2 is ANQGSEA. This CDR3 comprises 12 residues. Between the trimmed V and J ends, which lost 4 bases and 4 bases, there was a span of 7 bases. The CDR3 region is CSVVDSNEKLFF. The DNA of the CDR3 is TGCAGCGTTGTTGACAGTAATGAAAAACTGTTTTTT.

V and J are TRBV12-3 or TRBV12-4 and TRBJ2-1; D is unresolved. This CDR3 is 15 amino acids long. Between the trimmed V and J ends, which lost 9 bases and 1 base, there was a span of 16 bases. CDR3 residues: CASSSSIGSYNEQFF. In DNA, the CDR3 is TGTGCCAGTTCCTCCTCTATTGGGTCCTACAATGAGCAGTTCTTC.

The V and J genes are TRBV7-9 and TRBJ2-3; no clear D. The CDR3 sequence is 10 residues long. Germline V gives CDR1 SEHNR, CDR2 FQNEAQ (reference sequence). Trimming removed 8 bases at V and 6 bases at J, with 6 bases between. The CDR3 region is CASYSDTQYF. CDR3 nucleotide sequence: TGTGCCAGCTACAGTGATACGCAGTATTTT.

This clonotype has just a few counts. The chain employs TRBV5-1 and TRBJ2-7, with D tentatively TRBD1 (5 bases). The V and J ends lost 4 bases and 5 bases respectively, with 22 bases between them. The CDR3 has 16 amino acids. Germline CDR1 SGHRS, CDR2 YFSETQ. CDR3 nucleotides: TGCGCCAGCAGCCTCACCCACAGGAGAATGGTCGACGAGCAGTACTTC. Protein: CASSLTHRRMVDEQYF.

This clonotype was detected ten times or more. The chain links TRBV6-6 to TRBJ2-7, with D unresolved. The CDR3 totals 12 residues. V was shortened by 4 bases and J by 5 bases, with 9 bases between the two germline ends. The germline V gene has CDR1 MNHNY and CDR2 SVGAGI (reference sequence). Written as DNA, the CDR3 is TGTGCCAGCAGTTCCCCCCCGAACGAGCAGTACTTC. Translated, it gives CASSSPPNEQYF.

In its sample, this clonotype was seen many times. This may arise from a read error, as a much more abundant clone is one base away. This chain joins TRBV6-5 and TRBJ1-4; D gene uncertain. Germline assignment: CDR1 MNHEY and CDR2 SVGAGI. CDR3 length: 14 amino acids. V lost 5 bases, J lost 7 bases, and 14 bases lay in between. Here the CDR3 DNA reads TGTGCCAGCAGTGTAACCTCTTCGGGTGAAAAACTGTTTTTT. It specifies CASSVTSSGEKLFF.

The chain couples TRBV9 to TRBJ2-3; TRBD1 is a possible D gene (8 bases). This CDR3 region has 14 residues. Trimming removed 5 bases at V and 1 base at J, with 11 bases between. CDR1 SGDLS and CDR2 YYNGEE come from the germline V gene. The CDR3, as DNA: TGTGCCAGCAGTACAGGGGGGGGCACAGATACGCAGTATTTT. Amino acids: CASSTGGGTDTQYF.

This rearrangement joins TRBV5-1 to TRBJ1-2, with D perhaps matching TRBD1 (5 bases). CDR1 SGHRS and CDR2 YFSETQ come from the germline V gene. Trimming pared 4 bases from V and 2 bases from J, leaving 18 bases between. CDR3 length equals 16 residues. Here the CDR3 reads CASSIGSGTANYGYTF. CDR3 bases: TGCGCCAGCAGCATCGGATCCGGGACGGCCAACTATGGCTACACCTTC.

This clonotype occurred a few times. The CDR3 loop reads CASSLELAFNEQFF. In DNA, the CDR3 is TGCGCCAGCAGCTTGGAACTAGCGTTCAATGAGCAGTTCTTC. The chain has TRBV5-1 and TRBJ2-1; 7 bases are shared with TRBD2. CDR1 SGHRS and CDR2 YFSETQ come from the germline V gene. This CDR3 has 14 residues. After removal of 0 bases from V and 6 bases from J, the junction contained 3 bases not matched to a gene. The whole variable domain, remainder taken from reference TRBV5-1 and TRBJ2-1, is KAGVTQTPRYLIKTRGQQVTLSCSPISGHRSVSWYQQTPGQGLQFLFEYFSETQRNKGNFPGRFSGRQFSNSRSEMNVSTLELGDSALYLCASSLELAFNEQFFGPGTRLTVL.

The chain couples TRBV7-2 to TRBJ2-7; D is ambiguous. V was trimmed by 5 bases and J by 7 bases, leaving 15 bases between them. This CDR3 has 13 residues. Germline V gene lookup returns CDR1 SGHTA and CDR2 FQGNSA. DNA for the CDR3: TGTGCCAGCAGCCGTCCCCCCCTCGAGGAGCAGTACTTC. This encodes CASSRPPLEEQYF.

V and J are TRBV7-9 and TRBJ2-7, with D possibly TRBD1 on 5 matching bases. Germline CDR1 is SEHNR and CDR2 is FQNEAQ (reference sequence). V was shortened by 4 bases and J by 9 bases, with 13 bases between the two germline ends. This CDR3 is built from 12 residues. CDR3 sequence (DNA): TGTGCCAGCAGCTCAGGGCCCTCCGGGCAGTACTTC. Protein: CASSSGPSGQYF.

The genes are TRBV20-1 and TRBJ2-3, with TRBD2 identical over 9 bases. J gave up 2 bases and V 6 bases, and 3 bases lay outside the gene matches. This CDR3 contains 13 residues. Germline V gene sequence: CDR1 DFQATT, CDR2 SNEGSKA (reference sequence). CDR3 in amino acids: CSARGRATDTQYF. The CDR3 region has the DNA TGCAGTGCGCGCGGGAGGGCCACAGATACGCAGTATTTT.

Note on this clonotype: Because it lacks the conserved phenylalanine or tryptophan at the end, this CDR3 is likely a read error. It is unclear where the CDR3 begins or ends on the DNA, so no DNA is shown, and the CDR3 is as TCRdb lists it. The V call is TRBV27, the J call TRBJ2-1; TRBD1 is the table's D call, not checked against the DNA. CDR1 is MNHEY and CDR2 is SMNVEV in the germline V gene (reference sequence). The CDR3 is 17 amino acids in total, end residues counted. The CDR3 sequence: CASRRTGAQGDGYTFGS.

This sequence joins TRBV7-2 and TRBJ1-2; tentative D call: TRBD1 (5 bases). This CDR3 comprises 14 residues. Germline CDR1 SGHTA, CDR2 FQGNSA. Trimming left V 1 base short and J 3 bases short, with 9 bases between. In DNA form, the CDR3 reads TGTGCCAGCAGCTTAGATGACAGCTACTATGGCTACACCTTC. It codes for CASSLDDSYYGYTF.

This clonotype came up a few times. J is TRBJ2-3 and V is TRBV2; D possibly corresponds to TRBD1 (8 bases). Germline V gene lookup returns CDR1 SNHLY and CDR2 FYNNEI. The germline V and J ends were trimmed by 5 bases and 2 bases, with 17 bases remaining between them. This CDR3 is built from 16 residues. The CDR3 is CASSLQGGILTDTQYF. The CDR3 DNA follows: TGTGCCAGCAGTTTACAGGGGGGGATACTCACAGATACGCAGTATTTT.

This chain uses TRBV5-6 with TRBJ2-3; the D gene could be TRBD1 or TRBD2 (6 bases each). The CDR3 loop spans 14 amino acids. The germline gives CDR1 SGHDT, CDR2 YYEEEE. The V gene lost 6 bases and the J gene lost 1 base, with 12 bases spanning the gap. The CDR3 sequence: CASTKGGGTDTQYF. For the CDR3, the DNA is TGTGCCAGCACCAAGGGGGGAGGCACAGATACGCAGTATTTT.

V usage is TRBV7-9 and J usage is TRBJ2-3, with D maybe TRBD2 (7 bases). The CDR3 spans 18 residues. The V gene lost 7 bases and the J gene lost 2 bases, with 25 bases spanning the gap. Germline V gene lookup returns CDR1 SEHNR and CDR2 FQNEAQ (reference sequence). The CDR3 spells CASTNQANMGGATDTQYF. Here the CDR3 DNA reads TGTGCCAGCACTAACCAGGCGAATATGGGGGGGGCCACAGATACGCAGTATTTT.

This clonotype came up once. This sequence joins TRBV20-1 and TRBJ2-1, with TRBD2 matching over 8 bases. Germline V gene sequence: CDR1 DFQATT, CDR2 SNEGSKA (reference sequence). There are 13 residues in the CDR3. CDR3 protein: CNATSGSGNEQFF. Written as DNA, the CDR3 is TGCAATGCCACCAGCGGGAGTGGCAATGAGCAGTTCTTC.